A single sample gave rise to the 30 T cell receptor beta chains below, sequenced in a study of blood T cell repertoires in COVID-19. TCRdb's table, derived via immunoSEQ multiplex PCR, lists solely in-frame clones and lacks some. The data contain some 270,000 clones, 65% to 85% of them singletons. The specimen was peripheral blood. These receptors were taken from a middle-aged woman who had recovered from COVID-19.

This clone was picked up one time. This chain links TRBV12-3 or TRBV12-4 with TRBJ1-5, with D perhaps matching TRBD1 (6 bases). The V and J ends lost 6 bases and 6 bases respectively, with 9 bases between them. CDR3 length equals 12 residues. The CDR3 nucleotides are TGTGCCAGCAGGTCGACAGGTCAGCCCCAGCATTTT. Encoded protein: CASRSTGQPQHF.

The V gene is TRBV27, the J gene TRBJ1-1; D unresolved. There are 14 residues in the CDR3. V dropped 4 bases and J dropped 1 base, with 10 bases sitting between them. CDR1 MNHEY and CDR2 SMNVEV come from the germline V gene (reference sequence). The CDR3 reads CASSSTGWNTEAFF. CDR3 nucleotide sequence: TGTGCCAGCAGTTCGACGGGATGGAACACTGAAGCTTTCTTT.

The chain is built from TRBV14 and TRBJ2-7, with D tentatively TRBD1 (6 bases). The CDR3 length is 15 residues. CDR1 is SGHDN, CDR2 FVKESK, per germline. The germline V and J ends were trimmed by 3 bases and 0 bases, with 12 bases remaining between them. The CDR3 nucleotides are TGTGCCAGCAGCCACACAGGGTTACTCTCCTACGAGCAGTACTTC. Translating gives CASSHTGLLSYEQYF.

J is TRBJ1-4 and V is TRBV19; D ambiguous. Germline V gene data show CDR1 as LNHDA and CDR2 as SQIVND (reference sequence). Between the trimmed V and J ends, which lost 5 bases and 0 bases, there was a span of 13 bases. The CDR3 consists of 16 residues. Here the CDR3 reads CASSSTTGATNEKLFF. The CDR3 DNA is TGTGCCAGTAGTTCAACCACCGGTGCAACTAATGAAAAACTGTTTTTT.

This chain links TRBV4-1 with TRBJ1-1; D remains ambiguous. The germline gives CDR1 MGHRA, CDR2 YSYEKL. This CDR3 is 15 amino acids long. V lost 1 base and J 3 bases, leaving 12 bases between the germline ends. CDR3: CASSQVSGVDTEAFF. The CDR3 nucleotides read TGCGCCAGCAGCCAAGTTTCCGGGGTTGACACTGAAGCTTTCTTT.

The rearrangement uses TRBV5-1 and TRBJ2-5, with 10 bases identical to TRBD1. With V trimmed by 3 bases and J by 0 bases, 2 bases remained unmatched. The V gene's germline CDR1 is SGHRS and CDR2 YFSETQ. This CDR3 is built from 15 residues. CDR3 bases: TGCGCCAGCAGCTCGGGGACAGGGGACCAAGAGACCCAGTACTTC. Translating gives CASSSGTGDQETQYF.

The chain combines TRBV11-2 with TRBJ1-2; no clear D gene. CDR1 is SGHAT, CDR2 FQNNGV, per germline. This CDR3 has 16 amino acids. V lost 5 bases to trimming and J lost 1 base, with 17 bases between them. The CDR3 sequence is CASSVTPRADNYGYTF. The CDR3 DNA is TGTGCCAGCAGCGTTACTCCGAGGGCAGATAACTATGGCTACACCTTC.

This clone has just one count. V usage is TRBV4-1 and J usage is TRBJ1-5; 7 bases are shared with TRBD1. Germline-derived CDR1 and CDR2 are MGHRA and YSYEKL. V gave up 4 bases and J gave up 1 base; unmatched junction bases: 4. The CDR3 sequence is 15 residues long. Here the CDR3 reads CASSRTGLSNQPQHF. CDR3 DNA: TGCGCCAGCAGCCGGACAGGACTAAGCAATCAGCCCCAGCATTTT.

This chain joins TRBV6-5 and TRBJ2-7, with 10 positions matching TRBD1. The CDR3 covers 14 residues. V was pared by 7 bases and J by 3 bases, with 6 bases of the junction left unmatched. Germline V CDR1 and CDR2: MNHEY, SVGAGI. The CDR3 protein is CASKRRDRGYEQYF. CDR3 coding DNA: TGTGCCAGCAAACGCCGGGACAGGGGCTACGAGCAGTACTTC.

The rearrangement links TRBV9 to TRBJ2-5; no reliable D call. V was pared by 4 bases and J by 5 bases, with 9 bases between. CDR1 is SGDLS and CDR2 is YYNGEE in the germline V gene. This CDR3 spans 12 amino acids. The CDR3 is CASSFPVETQYF. For the CDR3, the DNA is TGTGCCAGCAGCTTTCCCGTGGAGACCCAGTACTTC.

A single count supports this clone. This sequence joins TRBV2 and TRBJ1-1; the D is unclear. The ends were cut back, 6 bases at V and 1 base at J, with 9 bases in the middle. CDR1 is SNHLY, CDR2 FYNNEI, per germline. This CDR3 has 13 amino acids. CDR3 loop: CASSMRGNTEAFF. DNA for the CDR3: TGTGCCAGCAGCATGCGGGGGAACACTGAAGCTTTCTTT.

V is TRBV28 and J is TRBJ1-1; 8 bases fit TRBD1. The CDR3 totals 13 residues. Germline V gene lookup returns CDR1 MDHEN and CDR2 SYDVKM. With 8 bases clipped from V and 3 bases from J, the junction kept 5 bases outside the gene matches. CDR3: CASSQGVYTEAFF. Here the CDR3 DNA reads TGTGCCAGCTCACAGGGGGTATACACTGAAGCTTTCTTT.

The CDR3 region is CASSSRPVSNTEAFF. In nucleotides, the CDR3 is TGTGCCAGCAGCTCGCGCCCCGTCTCAAACACTGAAGCTTTCTTT. J is TRBJ1-1 and V is TRBV5-4; D unclear. The V gene lost 3 bases and the J gene lost 2 bases, with 14 bases spanning the gap. This CDR3 has 15 residues. Germline CDR1 and CDR2: SGHNT and YYREEE (reference sequence).

The chain couples TRBV10-3 to TRBJ2-7; 10 bases agree with TRBD2. The V gene's germline CDR1 is ENHRY and CDR2 SYGVKD. J was trimmed by 0 bases and V by 5 bases; bases with no gene match: 4. This CDR3 contains 15 residues. In DNA form, the CDR3 reads TGTGCCATCAGTTCTAGCGGGGGCGCCTCCTACGAGCAGTACTTC. Translated, it gives CAISSSGGASYEQYF.

This chain uses TRBV28 with TRBJ1-5; 7 nucleotides align to TRBD1. Unmatched junction bases numbered 2, after V lost 4 bases and J lost 2 bases. The CDR3 sequence is 14 residues long. Germline CDR1 MDHEN, CDR2 SYDVKM. The CDR3 reads CASSWGTGNQPQHF. The CDR3, as DNA: TGTGCCAGCAGTTGGGGGACAGGCAATCAGCCCCAGCATTTT.

Note on this clone: Distinct nucleotide sequences in the sample also encode this CDR3. The gene calls are TRBV5-1 and TRBJ1-2; D remains ambiguous. The CDR3 has 13 amino acids. Germline lookup yields CDR1 SGHRS and CDR2 YFSETQ. V was shortened by 1 base and J by 0 bases, with 4 bases between the two germline ends. CDR3 DNA sequence: TGCGCCAGCAGCTTGCTGTCTAACTATGGCTACACCTTC. Translation gives CASSLLSNYGYTF.

The chain couples TRBV24-1 to TRBJ1-2, with 7 bases identical to TRBD1. Germline loops: CDR1 KGHDR, CDR2 SFDVKD. This CDR3 has 13 amino acids. V lost 3 bases and J lost 6; bases outside the gene matches: 3. The CDR3 DNA reads as TGTGCCACCAGTGATGTAGGACAGGATGGCTACACCTTC. Residues: CATSDVGQDGYTF.

The J gene is TRBJ1-5, the V gene TRBV19; D call uncertain. The CDR3 is 14 residues long. Germline V gene lookup returns CDR1 LNHDA and CDR2 SQIVND (reference sequence). V was pared by 6 bases and J by 7 bases, with 16 bases between. This CDR3 is CASSLREGLQPQHF. CDR3 sequence (DNA): TGTGCCAGTAGCCTAAGGGAGGGTTTGCAGCCCCAGCATTTT.

The chain employs TRBV28 and TRBJ2-7, with D possibly being TRBD2 (6 bases). Trimming stripped 4 bases from V and 4 bases from J, with 14 bases between. Germline V lookup: CDR1 MDHEN, CDR2 SYDVKM. There are 14 residues in the CDR3. DNA for the CDR3: TGTGCCAGCAGTTCGCACAAGGGGACTTACGAGCAGTACTTC. This translates into CASSSHKGTYEQYF.

The V call is TRBV19, the J call TRBJ2-5; 8 bases agree with TRBD1. The CDR3 runs to 12 residues. V lost 9 bases to trimming and J lost 7 bases; unmatched junction nucleotides: 7. The germline V gene encodes CDR1 LNHDA and CDR2 SQIVND (reference sequence). For the CDR3, the DNA is TGTGCCAGCCGGCAGGGGGCAGGGACCCAGTACTTC. Translating it yields CASRQGAGTQYF.

This chain joins TRBV27 and TRBJ2-2; tentative D call: TRBD2 (5 bases). This CDR3 has 15 amino acids. Trimming took 3 bases from V and 4 from J, leaving 12 bases between them. The V gene's germline CDR1 is MNHEY and CDR2 SMNVEV (reference sequence). Here the CDR3 reads CASSFRRISTGELFF. Here the CDR3 DNA reads TGTGCCAGCAGTTTTCGGAGGATTAGCACCGGGGAGCTGTTTTTT.

The rearrangement links TRBV28 to TRBJ1-3; no reliable D call. Trimming shortened V by 5 bases and J by 4 bases, and 6 bases separated the two germline ends. The germline V gene encodes CDR1 MDHEN and CDR2 SYDVKM. The CDR3 is 12 residues long. In nucleotides, the CDR3 is TGTGCCAGCAGTGAGCTGGGAAACACCATATATTTT. Protein sequence: CASSELGNTIYF.

J is TRBJ2-3 and V is TRBV9; TRBD2 is a possible D gene (6 bases). V was trimmed by 3 bases and J by 8 bases, leaving 22 bases between them. The CDR3 covers 16 residues. The germline CDR1 and CDR2 sequences are SGDLS and YYNGEE. The chain's CDR3 is CASSGGVTALLSTQYF. CDR3 DNA: TGTGCCAGCAGCGGGGGGGTTACAGCCCTACTCTCTACGCAGTATTTT.

The genes are TRBV6-6 and TRBJ2-2; 9 bases are a match to TRBD1. CDR1 and CDR2 from the germline V gene are MNHNY and SVGAGI (reference sequence). This CDR3 is built from 17 residues. The trim removed 5 bases at V and 6 bases at J, leaving 13 bases unmatched. CDR3: CASSPGTGRRGPGELFF. CDR3 coding DNA: TGTGCCAGCAGTCCCGGGACAGGGAGAAGGGGCCCCGGGGAGCTGTTTTTT.

This clone was observed a single time. This rearrangement joins TRBV5-1 to TRBJ1-1, with TRBD1 identical over 7 bases. Germline V gene lookup returns CDR1 SGHRS and CDR2 YFSETQ. The ends lost 3 bases at V and 4 bases at J; junction bases unmatched: 3. The CDR3 extends over 13 amino acids. As DNA, the CDR3 is TGCGCCAGCAGCTGGGGACAGACCACTGAAGCTTTCTTT. This codes for CASSWGQTTEAFF.

In its sample, this clone was seen many times. The chain employs TRBV5-8 and TRBJ1-1, with TRBD1 as a possible D gene (6 bases). The germline V gene encodes CDR1 SGHTS and CDR2 YDEGEE. V lost 3 bases and J 4 bases, leaving 13 bases between the germline ends. The CDR3 runs 14 residues. The CDR3 here is CASSWHQGSTEAFF. As DNA, the CDR3 is TGTGCCAGCAGCTGGCACCAGGGGAGCACTGAAGCTTTCTTT.

This chain uses TRBV6-5 with TRBJ2-1; TRBD1 matches 11 bases. The V gene end was trimmed by 6 bases and the J gene end by 5 bases; junction bases not matched to a gene: 6. The CDR3 runs to 15 residues. Looked up from germline, CDR1 is MNHEY and CDR2 is SVGAGI. The chain's CDR3 is CASRAGQGGNNEQFF. CDR3 DNA: TGTGCCAGCAGGGCGGGACAGGGGGGGAACAATGAGCAGTTCTTC.

J is TRBJ2-1 and V is TRBV10-3, with TRBD2 matching over 7 bases. The CDR3 consists of 13 residues. Germline V gene lookup returns CDR1 ENHRY and CDR2 SYGVKD. V lost 3 bases, J lost 10 bases, and 6 bases stayed unmatched. The chain's CDR3 is CAISEPGEGEQFF. CDR3 bases: TGTGCCATCAGTGAACCGGGGGAGGGGGAGCAGTTCTTC.

The gene calls are TRBV6-5 and TRBJ2-7; 10 bases line up with TRBD1. The germline V gene encodes CDR1 MNHEY and CDR2 SVGAGI. Trimming removed 4 bases from V and 12 bases from J; junction bases left unmatched: 12. The CDR3 consists of 14 residues. The CDR3 region has the DNA TGTGCCAGCAGTTCACAAGGGACAGGGGCAGAGAGGTACTTC. Protein product: CASSSQGTGAERYF.

This clone appeared once. The rearrangement links TRBV12-3 or TRBV12-4 to TRBJ1-1; no definite D call. V lost 4 bases to trimming and J lost 3 bases, with 3 bases between them. The CDR3 is 11 amino acids. The CDR3 DNA follows: TGTGCCAGCAGTTCATACACTGAAGCTTTCTTT. It encodes CASSSYTEAFF.